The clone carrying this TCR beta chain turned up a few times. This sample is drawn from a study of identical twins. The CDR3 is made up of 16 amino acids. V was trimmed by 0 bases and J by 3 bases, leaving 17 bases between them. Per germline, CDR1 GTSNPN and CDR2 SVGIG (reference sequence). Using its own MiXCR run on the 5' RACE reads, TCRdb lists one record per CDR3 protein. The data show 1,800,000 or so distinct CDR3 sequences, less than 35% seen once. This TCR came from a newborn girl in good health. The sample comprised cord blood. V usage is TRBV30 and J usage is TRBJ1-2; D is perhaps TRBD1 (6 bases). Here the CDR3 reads CAWSVIRGVSDYGYTF. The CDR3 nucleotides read TGTGCCTGGAGTGTCATAAGGGGGGTTTCCGACTATGGCTACACCTTC. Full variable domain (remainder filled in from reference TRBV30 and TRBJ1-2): SQTIHQWPATLVQPVGSPLSLECTVEGTSNPNLYWYRQAAGRGLQLLFYSVGIGQISSEVPQNLSASRPQDRQFILSSKKLLLSDSGFYLCAWSVIRGVSDYGYTFGSGTRLTVV.